This T cell receptor (beta chain) stems from a study of blood T cells in healthy people across ages. Study-wide findings and caveats: Estimates based on one million T cells were treated as lower bounds.

At least ten counts were recorded for this clonotype. Its cognate antigen is unknown. V was trimmed by 5 bases and J by 5 bases, leaving 15 bases between them. CDR3 length: 14 residues. Germline CDR1 reads SGHTA; CDR2 reads FQGNSA. Each donor's blood draw was 8.5 to 10 milliliters of peripheral blood. The authors isolated at least 6 million PBMCs per sample. Primers used in a second PCR of roughly 6 to 11 cycles were a sample-barcoded 5' primer and a J-beta primer mix. Every sample returned 2.5 million or more CDR3-containing paired-end reads. MiXCR, run by TCRdb on the 5' RACE reads, gives a single entry per CDR3 protein. The data hold hundreds of thousands of distinct CDR3 sequences, with about 30% observed a single time.

The sequencing sample was made of blood. The V call is TRBV7-2, the J call TRBJ2-5; D perhaps matches TRBD2 (5 bases). This TCR was sampled from a woman aged 80 or over in good health. The CDR3 DNA is TGTGCCAGCAGCGCTCAAACTAGAGGGGAGACCCAGTACTTC. It yields the protein CASSAQTRGETQYF.